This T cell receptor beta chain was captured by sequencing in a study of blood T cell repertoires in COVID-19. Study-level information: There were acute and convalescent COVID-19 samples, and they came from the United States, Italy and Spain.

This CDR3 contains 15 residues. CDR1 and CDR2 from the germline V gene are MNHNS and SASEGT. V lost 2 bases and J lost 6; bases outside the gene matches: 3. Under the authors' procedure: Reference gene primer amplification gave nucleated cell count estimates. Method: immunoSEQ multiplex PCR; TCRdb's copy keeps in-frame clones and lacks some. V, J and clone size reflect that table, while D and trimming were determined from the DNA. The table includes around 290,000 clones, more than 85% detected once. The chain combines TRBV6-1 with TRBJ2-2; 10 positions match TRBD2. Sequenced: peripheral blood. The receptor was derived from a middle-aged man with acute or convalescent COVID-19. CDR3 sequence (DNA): TGTGCCAGCAGTGAAATCGGGACTAGCGCCGGGGAGCTGTTTTTT. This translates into CASSEIGTSAGELFF.